The table lists the clone carrying this T cell receptor beta chain with a few counts. Its antigen is unknown. These data are taken from a study of human thymus T cells. General study results and limits: There appeared to be biased usage of V and J genes in thymic and blood repertoires.

Profiled with immunoSEQ multiplex PCR; TCRdb holds only in-frame clones, not every one. The sample lists some 46,000 clones, roughly 94% seen once, with approximately 0.16% in the top ten. The CDR3 is 16 residues long. Germline V gives CDR1 SGHTS, CDR2 YDEGEE. V was clipped by 0 bases and J by 8 bases; unmatched bases: 8. An approximately 0.45-1 mL peripheral blood aliquot was taken intraoperatively from four of eight donors. No fixed cell number was used; all available blood leukocytes supplied DNA. The rearrangement uses TRBV5-8 and TRBJ2-4; TRBD1 agrees at 10 bases. This clonotype was sampled from a girl under three years old with a congenital heart defect but otherwise immunologically healthy. Material: blood. CDR3 coding DNA: TGTGCCAGCAGCTTGGACCGGGACAGGGGATTGGACATTCAGTACTTC. It specifies CASSLDRDRGLDIQYF. Using reference TRBV5-8 and TRBJ2-4 for the parts outside the CDR3, the full variable domain is EAGVTQSPTHLIKTRGQQATLRCSPISGHTSVYWYQQALGLGLQFLLWYDEGEERNRGNFPPRFSGRQFPNYSSELNVNALELEDSALYLCASSLDRDRGLDIQYFGAGTRLSVL.